These 10 T cell receptor beta chains were sequenced from one sample in a study of blood T cells in healthy people across ages. A second PCR of 7 to 11 cycles used a sample-barcoded 5' primer and a J-beta primer mix. TCRdb re-derived calls from the 5' RACE reads in MiXCR, one entry per CDR3 protein. The repertoire holds roughly 1.5 million distinct CDR3 sequences, with 35% to 45% as singletons. Sequencing used blood. The origin of the receptors is a woman aged 18-29 years in good health.

Only one count was recorded for this clonotype. The J gene is TRBJ2-3, the V gene TRBV27; 7 bases map to TRBD2. V lost 4 bases and J lost 9; bases outside the gene matches: 7. CDR3 length equals 13 residues. Germline CDR1 and CDR2: MNHEY and SMNVEV (reference sequence). CDR3 in amino acids: CASSSYGGGTQYF. CDR3 nucleotides: TGTGCCAGCAGTTCATATGGGGGAGGGACGCAGTATTTT.

The chain joins TRBV30 to TRBJ1-2, with a tentative D call TRBD1 (5 bases). V shed 0 bases and J shed 5 bases, with 13 bases lying between them. This CDR3 has 14 residues. Germline CDR1 and CDR2: GTSNPN and SVGIG (reference sequence). The CDR3 loop is CAWSVRGVEYGYTF. The DNA of the CDR3 is TGTGCCTGGAGTGTACGAGGGGTCGAATATGGCTACACCTTC.

The genes are TRBV4-1 and TRBJ2-5; the D gene is possibly TRBD2 (5 bases). Germline values: CDR1 MGHRA, CDR2 YSYEKL. The CDR3 contains 16 residues. The germline V and J ends were trimmed by 0 bases and 11 bases, with 22 bases remaining between them. The CDR3 spells CASSQELRGIYNEQYF. The CDR3 bases are TGCGCCAGCAGCCAAGAGCTCAGAGGGATATACAATGAGCAGTACTTC.

The V and J genes are TRBV27 and TRBJ2-7; TRBD1 matches at 7 bases. Germline V gene sequence: CDR1 MNHEY, CDR2 SMNVEV (reference sequence). Losses at the gene ends were 5 bases for V and 7 bases for J; bases not matched to a gene: 11. The CDR3 is 14 amino acids. CDR3: CASSPDVGGNEQYF. The CDR3 nucleotides are TGTGCCAGCAGTCCTGATGTAGGGGGCAATGAGCAGTACTTC.

The V gene is TRBV10-3, the J gene TRBJ1-4, with D uncertain. This CDR3 region has 13 residues. V lost 11 bases and J 7 bases, leaving 17 bases between the germline ends. CDR1 ENHRY and CDR2 SYGVKD come from the germline V gene. CDR3 residues: CAAASDISEKLFF. CDR3 in DNA: TGTGCCGCGGCGTCGGATATCAGTGAAAAACTGTTTTTT.

CDR3 nucleotides: TGTGCCAGCAGTGACCCCGGGACGGCGAACGGCTACACCTTC. This translates into CASSDPGTANGYTF. The chain couples TRBV25-1 to TRBJ1-2; D is perhaps TRBD1 (5 bases). CDR1 and CDR2 (germline): MGHDK, SYGVNS. The CDR3 is made up of 14 amino acids. The V gene lost 3 bases and the J gene lost 8 bases, with 16 bases spanning the gap.

The chain recombines TRBV6-1 with TRBJ2-7, with 15 bases that match TRBD2. The CDR3 spans 17 residues. Germline V lookup: CDR1 MNHNS, CDR2 SASEGT. Trimming removed 6 bases from V and 5 bases from J; junction bases left unmatched: 11. The CDR3: CASSFGTSGGPFDEQYF. The CDR3 DNA follows: TGTGCCAGCAGCTTCGGGACTAGCGGGGGGCCCTTCGACGAGCAGTACTTC.

As regards this clonotype: A much larger clone lies one base from this, so it may be a read error. V gene TRBV2 combines with J gene TRBJ2-5, with D uncertain. The better agreement between TRBJ2-7 and the DNA end casts doubt on the J call. Germline values: CDR1 SNHLY, CDR2 FYNNEI. The CDR3 runs to 10 residues. The CDR3, as DNA: TGTGCCAGCAACCGCTACGAGCAGTACTTC. This encodes CASNRYEQYF.

This clonotype appeared a few times. The chain recombines TRBV14 with TRBJ1-4; D possibly corresponds to TRBD1 (6 bases). The CDR3 has 13 residues. Germline CDR1 SGHDN, CDR2 FVKESK. The ends were cut back, 8 bases at V and 6 bases at J, with 13 bases in the middle. The CDR3 nucleotides are TGTGCCAGCTCTGGACAGATCTATGAAAAACTGTTTTTT. It is translated as CASSGQIYEKLFF. Full variable domain (rest looked up from reference TRBV14 and TRBJ1-4): EAGVTQFPSHSVIEKGQTVTLRCDPISGHDNLYWYRRVMGKEIKFLLHFVKESKQDESGMPNNRFLAERTGGTYSTLKVQPAELEDSGVYFCASSGQIYEKLFFGSGTQLSVL.

This chain joins TRBV20-1 and TRBJ2-2; 10 positions match TRBD2. Germline V gives CDR1 DFQATT, CDR2 SNEGSKA (reference sequence). CDR3 length equals 15 residues. Germline trimming cut 6 bases from V and 2 bases from J; bases unmatched to any gene: 6. Written as DNA, the CDR3 is TGCAGTGCCGCCCCTAGCGGGGGAAACACCGGGGAGCTGTTTTTT. Encoded protein: CSAAPSGGNTGELFF.